These 17 T cell receptor beta chains were sequenced from one sample in a study of shared clonotypes between healthy human individuals. Profiling relied on immunoSEQ multiplex PCR, and the TCRdb table lists in-frame clones only, not all of them. The profile shows more than 400,000 clones, approximately 80% of them singletons. Material for sequencing was PBMCs. The receptors derive from a woman between 40 and 50 years old in good health. Some clones in this sample may be carry-over from other donors' samples.

The chain's CDR3 is CASSLETGAFYGYTF. In DNA, the CDR3 is TGTGCCAGCAGCTTGGAAACAGGGGCTTTCTATGGCTACACCTTC. The chain carries TRBV11-2 and TRBJ1-2; 7 nucleotides agree with TRBD1. V dropped 3 bases and J dropped 4; count of bases not matched to a gene: 8. This CDR3 has 15 residues. Per germline, CDR1 SGHAT and CDR2 FQNNGV.

This clone was counted between two and nine times. The J gene is TRBJ1-5, the V gene TRBV10-3; D not certain. Germline V lookup: CDR1 ENHRY, CDR2 SYGVKD. This CDR3 spans 14 amino acids. Trimming removed 7 bases at V and 2 bases at J, with 12 bases between. The CDR3 loop is CAITPDGGNQPQHF. The DNA of the CDR3 is TGTGCCATCACTCCGGACGGTGGCAATCAGCCCCAGCATTTT.

This clone was seen only a few times. V and J are TRBV6-5 and TRBJ2-5, with D unclear. Per germline, CDR1 MNHEY and CDR2 SVGAGI. The CDR3 consists of 14 residues. Trimming removed 0 bases at V and 1 base at J, with 6 bases between. CDR3 DNA sequence: TGTGCCAGCAGTTACTCATGGGGCCAAGAGACCCAGTACTTC. Protein sequence: CASSYSWGQETQYF.

V and J are TRBV5-6 and TRBJ1-6; no definite D call. From germline, CDR1 is SGHDT and CDR2 YYEEEE. The CDR3 length is 14 residues. The V end lost 4 bases, the J end lost 10 bases, and 15 bases lay between the germline ends. As DNA, the CDR3 is TGTGCCAGCAGCCCCGTCCAACCGGGGTCACCCCTCCACTTT. Amino acids: CASSPVQPGSPLHF. The full variable domain, with the rest looked up from reference TRBV5-6 and TRBJ1-6, is DAGVTQSPTHLIKTRGQQVTLRCSPKSGHDTVSWYQQALGQGPQFIFQYYEEEERQRGNFPDRFSGHQFPNYSSELNVNALLLGDSALYLCASSPVQPGSPLHFGNGTRLTVT.

The rearrangement uses TRBV5-6 and TRBJ2-7, with TRBD2 identical over 13 bases. The CDR3 is made up of 17 amino acids. From germline, CDR1 is SGHDT and CDR2 YYEEEE. Losses at the gene ends were 2 bases for V and 6 bases for J; bases not matched to a gene: 11. Here the CDR3 reads CASSFALAGGPSGEQYF. CDR3 nucleotides: TGTGCCAGCAGCTTCGCACTAGCGGGAGGGCCCTCGGGCGAGCAGTACTTC.

The J gene is TRBJ2-3, the V gene TRBV15; TRBD2 matches at 13 bases. Per the germline V gene, CDR1 is LNHNV and CDR2 is YYDKDF (reference sequence). V lost 5 bases, J lost 5 bases, and 4 bases stayed unmatched. The CDR3 consists of 15 residues. The CDR3 DNA reads as TGTGCCACCAGCCTTAGACTAGCGGGAGGAGATACGCAGTATTTT. Translating it yields CATSLRLAGGDTQYF.

This rearrangement joins TRBV10-2 to TRBJ1-2; 10 bases are shared with TRBD1. The CDR3 runs 14 residues. V dropped 6 bases and J dropped 6; count of bases not matched to a gene: 7. Germline CDR1 reads WSHSY; CDR2 reads SAAADI. The CDR3 sequence is CASRPDRGFDGYTF. The CDR3 coding sequence is TGCGCCAGCAGACCGGACAGGGGGTTCGATGGCTACACCTTC.

The V call is TRBV9, the J call TRBJ2-5; 9 bases agree with TRBD2. TRBJ2-7 matches the DNA end more closely, so the J call is doubtful. CDR1 and CDR2 (germline): SGDLS, YYNGEE. The CDR3 is made up of 15 amino acids. CDR3 in amino acids: CASSPRFSGSDEQYF. Written as DNA, the CDR3 is TGTGCCAGCAGCCCCCGGTTTAGCGGGAGCGACGAGCAGTACTTC.

The chain joins TRBV6-1 to TRBJ2-7; a possible D gene is TRBD1 (6 bases). CDR1 is MNHNS, CDR2 SASEGT, per germline. V lost 6 bases, J lost 6 bases, and 15 bases lay in between. This CDR3 has 13 amino acids. The CDR3 here is CASRRGSGAEQYF. In DNA form, the CDR3 reads TGTGCCAGCAGGCGAGGGTCAGGGGCCGAGCAGTACTTC.

Notes on this clone: Possible read error: a much larger clone is one base away. The gene calls are TRBV7-9 and TRBJ1-5, with D possibly TRBD1 on 5 matching bases. Trimming stripped 5 bases from V and 2 bases from J, with 13 bases between. The CDR3 runs 15 residues. Germline loops: CDR1 SEHNR, CDR2 FQNEAQ (reference sequence). This CDR3 reads CASSPKGRGNQPQHF. CDR3 in DNA: TGTGCCAGCAGCCCCAAGGGACGGGGCAATCAGCCCCAGCATTTT.

This clone has just one count. V and J are TRBV5-4 and TRBJ2-5; 7 positions match TRBD1. V shed 4 bases and J 4 bases; nucleotides not matched to a gene: 10. This CDR3 comprises 15 residues. The V gene's germline CDR1 is SGHNT and CDR2 YYREEE (reference sequence). CDR3 sequence reads: CASSGGRQGTETQYF. CDR3 nucleotides: TGTGCCAGCAGCGGAGGACGACAGGGCACAGAGACCCAGTACTTC.

V gene TRBV30 combines with J gene TRBJ1-2; D unclear. The germline V gene has CDR1 GTSNPN and CDR2 SVGIG (reference sequence). The CDR3 extends over 11 amino acids. V gave up 1 base and J gave up 4 bases, with 4 bases separating them. As DNA, the CDR3 is TGTGCCTGGAGTGAGGTCTATGGCTACACCTTC. As protein: CAWSEVYGYTF.

The rearrangement links TRBV5-4 to TRBJ2-7; 8 bases agree with TRBD2. CDR3 length: 16 residues. From germline, CDR1 is SGHNT and CDR2 YYREEE (reference sequence). Germline trimming cut 3 bases from V and 3 bases from J; bases unmatched to any gene: 11. This CDR3 is CASSSSTGTSIYEQYF. In DNA form, the CDR3 reads TGTGCCAGCAGCTCCTCCACCGGGACTAGTATCTACGAGCAGTACTTC.

The genes are TRBV5-1 and TRBJ2-3; 9 positions match TRBD2. J was trimmed by 4 bases and V by 4 bases; bases with no gene match: 7. Germline-derived CDR1 and CDR2 are SGHRS and YFSETQ. The CDR3 spans 15 residues. CDR3 nucleotides: TGCGCCAGCAGCCCAACTAGCGGGTGGGCAGATACGCAGTATTTT. Translated, it gives CASSPTSGWADTQYF.

The V call is TRBV28, the J call TRBJ2-1, with 12 bases that match TRBD2. The ends lost 8 bases at V and 5 bases at J; junction bases unmatched: 4. Germline CDR1 and CDR2: MDHEN and SYDVKM. The CDR3 extends over 14 amino acids. DNA for the CDR3: TGTGCCAGCCGGACTAGCGGGACCAACAATGAGCAGTTCTTC. Translating it yields CASRTSGTNNEQFF.

The chain employs TRBV19 and TRBJ2-3; 9 bases agree with TRBD1. This CDR3 has 15 residues. V dropped 2 bases and J dropped 6; count of bases not matched to a gene: 6. Germline values: CDR1 LNHDA, CDR2 SQIVND (reference sequence). DNA of the CDR3: TGTGCCAGTAGTATAAGGGACAGGGAGGGCGATACGCAGTATTTT. This codes for CASSIRDREGDTQYF.

The chain links TRBV27 to TRBJ1-1; 8 nucleotides align to TRBD1. J lost 4 bases, V lost 3 bases, and 7 bases had no gene match. Germline-derived CDR1 and CDR2 are MNHEY and SMNVEV (reference sequence). The CDR3 totals 15 residues. CDR3 region: CASSFGQGVGTEAFF. The CDR3 nucleotides read TGTGCCAGCAGTTTCGGACAGGGTGTGGGCACTGAAGCTTTCTTT.